The source of this T cell receptor beta chain is a study of T cell responses to AZD1222 COVID-19 vaccine. The germline V gene has CDR1 SGDLS and CDR2 YYNGEE. This CDR3 is built from 15 residues. V was clipped by 3 bases and J by 2 bases; unmatched bases: 5. Sequencing was performed with immunoSEQ multiplex PCR; in TCRdb, only in-frame clones are kept and a portion is missing. The table records 90,000 to 150,000 clones, 85% to 90% of them present only once. The sequencing here drew on peripheral blood, taken on day 0 of AZD1222 vaccination. This sequence originates from an adult in good health. The gene calls are TRBV9 and TRBJ2-1, with TRBD1 matching over 7 bases. The CDR3 DNA is TGTGCCAGCAGCGGAGACAGGGCCCCCTACAATGAGCAGTTCTTC. It is translated as CASSGDRAPYNEQFF.